This T cell receptor (beta chain) was obtained from a study of human T cells and chemical hapten exposure. Study as a whole: It was small differences in pooled library volume that mainly caused per-sample TCR yields to vary. The study's findings and limits: Expanded TCR sets contained significantly more large CDR3 similarity clusters than controls.

Using its own MiXCR run on the RACE reads, TCRdb lists one record per CDR3 protein. The repertoire has just over 80,000 distinct CDR3 sequences, roughly a tenth of them found once; the top ten carry around 4.4%. This clonotype was counted at least ten times. Its cognate antigen is unknown. As to time point: patch test 1, 2 weeks after DPC sensitization. Documented treatment: therapeutic diphenylcyclopropenone sensitization with weekly scalp DPC. The CDR3 totals 13 residues. The V segment lost 6 bases and the J segment 8 bases; nucleotides outside the gene matches: 5. Germline-derived CDR1 and CDR2 are DFQATT and SNEGSKA (reference sequence).

The chain is built from TRBV20-1 and TRBJ1-4, with TRBD1 matching over 11 bases. This material consisted of whole blood, taken in connection with sensitization to the hapten diphenylcyclopropenone (DPC). The source is a woman in her forties or fifties with alopecia areata. Some clones in this sample may be carry-over from other donors' samples. CDR3 sequence reads: CSARTGGKEKLFF. The CDR3 DNA reads TGCAGTGCGAGGACAGGGGGCAAGGAAAAACTGTTTTTT.